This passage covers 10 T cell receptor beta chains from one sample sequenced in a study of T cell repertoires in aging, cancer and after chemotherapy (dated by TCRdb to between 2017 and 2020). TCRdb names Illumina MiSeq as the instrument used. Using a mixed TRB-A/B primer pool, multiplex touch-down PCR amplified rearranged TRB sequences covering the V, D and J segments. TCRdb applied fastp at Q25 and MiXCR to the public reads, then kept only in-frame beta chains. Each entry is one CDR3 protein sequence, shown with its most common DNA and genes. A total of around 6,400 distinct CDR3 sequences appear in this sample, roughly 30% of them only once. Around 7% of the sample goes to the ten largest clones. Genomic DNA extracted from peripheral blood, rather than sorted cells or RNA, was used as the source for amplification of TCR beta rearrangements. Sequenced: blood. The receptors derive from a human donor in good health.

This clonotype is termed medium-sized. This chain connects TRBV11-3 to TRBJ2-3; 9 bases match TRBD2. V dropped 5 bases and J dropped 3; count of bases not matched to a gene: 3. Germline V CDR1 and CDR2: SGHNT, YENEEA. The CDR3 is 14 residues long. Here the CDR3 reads CASSKGLATDTQYF. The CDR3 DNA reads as TGTGCCAGCAGCAAAGGACTAGCGACAGATACGCAGTATTTT.

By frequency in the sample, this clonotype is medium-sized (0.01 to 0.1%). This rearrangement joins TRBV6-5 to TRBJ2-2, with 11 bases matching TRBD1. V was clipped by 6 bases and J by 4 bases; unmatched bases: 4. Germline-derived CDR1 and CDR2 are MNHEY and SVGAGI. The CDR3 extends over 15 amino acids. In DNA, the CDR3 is TGTGCCAGCAGCCCCGGGACAGGGGGCACCGGGGAGCTGTTTTTT. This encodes CASSPGTGGTGELFF.

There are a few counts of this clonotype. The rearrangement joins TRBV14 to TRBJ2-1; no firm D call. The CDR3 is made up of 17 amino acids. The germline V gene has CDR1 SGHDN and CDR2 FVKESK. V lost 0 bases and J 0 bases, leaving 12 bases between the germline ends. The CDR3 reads CASSQDRVVYSYNEQFF. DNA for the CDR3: TGTGCCAGCAGCCAAGATAGGGTGGTTTACTCCTACAATGAGCAGTTCTTC.

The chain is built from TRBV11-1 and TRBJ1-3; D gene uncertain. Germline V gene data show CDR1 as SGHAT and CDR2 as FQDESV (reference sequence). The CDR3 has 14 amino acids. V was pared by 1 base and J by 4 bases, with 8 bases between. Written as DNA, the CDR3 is TGTGCCAGCAGCTTAGTCATCCTGGGAAACACCATATATTTT. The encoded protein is CASSLVILGNTIYF.

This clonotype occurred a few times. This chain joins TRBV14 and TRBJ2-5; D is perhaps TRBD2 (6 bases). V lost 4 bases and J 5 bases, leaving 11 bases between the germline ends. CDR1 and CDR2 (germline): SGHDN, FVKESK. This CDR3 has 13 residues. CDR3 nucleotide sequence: TGTGCCAGCAGCCGAAGGGACTTCGAGACCCAGTACTTC. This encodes CASSRRDFETQYF.

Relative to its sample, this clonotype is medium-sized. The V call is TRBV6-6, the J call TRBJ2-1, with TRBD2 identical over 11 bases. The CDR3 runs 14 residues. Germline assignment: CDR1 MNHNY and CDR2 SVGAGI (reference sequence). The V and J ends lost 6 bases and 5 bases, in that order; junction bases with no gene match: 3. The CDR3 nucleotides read TGTGCCAGCAGCCAGGGACTAGCGGACAATGAGCAGTTCTTC. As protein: CASSQGLADNEQFF.

DNA of the CDR3: TGTGCCAGCAGCCCCGGAGGGTATCAGCCCCAGCATTTT. This encodes CASSPGGYQPQHF. This chain connects TRBV6-5 to TRBJ1-5; D gene ambiguous. The CDR3 covers 13 residues. Germline CDR1 reads MNHEY; CDR2 reads SVGAGI. The V gene lost 6 bases and the J gene lost 5 bases, with 11 bases spanning the gap.

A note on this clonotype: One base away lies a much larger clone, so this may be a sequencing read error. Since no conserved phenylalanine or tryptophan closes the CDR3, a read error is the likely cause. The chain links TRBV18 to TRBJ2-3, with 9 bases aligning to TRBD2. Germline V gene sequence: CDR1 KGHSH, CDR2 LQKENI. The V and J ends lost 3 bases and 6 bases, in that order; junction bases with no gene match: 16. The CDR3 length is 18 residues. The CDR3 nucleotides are TGTGCCAGCTCACCCTTTAGCGGGGGAAGCGTTGGTGGGGATACGCAGTATATT. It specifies CASSPFSGGSVGGDTQYI.

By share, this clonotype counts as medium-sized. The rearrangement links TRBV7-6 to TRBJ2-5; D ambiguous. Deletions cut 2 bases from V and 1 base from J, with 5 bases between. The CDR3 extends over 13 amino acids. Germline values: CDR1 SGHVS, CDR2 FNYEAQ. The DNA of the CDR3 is TGTGCCAGCAGCTTAAGGTCCCAAGAGACCCAGTACTTC. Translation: CASSLRSQETQYF. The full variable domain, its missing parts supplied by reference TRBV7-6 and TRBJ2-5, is GAGVSQSPRYKVTKRGQDVALRCDPISGHVSLYWYRQALGQGPEFLTYFNYEAQQDKSGLPNDRFSAERPEGSISTLTIQRTEQRDSAMYRCASSLRSQETQYFGPGTRLLVL.

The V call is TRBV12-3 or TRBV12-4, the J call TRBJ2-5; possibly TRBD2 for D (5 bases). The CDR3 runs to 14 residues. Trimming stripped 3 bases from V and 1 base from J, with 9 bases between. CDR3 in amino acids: CASSFGVAQETQYF. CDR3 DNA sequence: TGTGCCAGCAGTTTCGGGGTCGCCCAAGAGACCCAGTACTTC.